These 31 T cell receptor beta chains were all obtained from the same sample, sequenced in a study of T-cell reconstitution after alpha-beta-depleted transplantation in children. As it was prepared, the TCRbeta library received unique molecular identifiers. From the PCR reads, TCRdb called clonotypes with MiXCR, one entry per CDR3 protein. The sample yields approximately 630,000 distinct CDR3 sequences, roughly 13% seen once. The input for sequencing was PBMCs, taken before TCRalphabeta/CD19-depleted stem cell transplant. The receptors were gathered from a girl aged 2-10 years with congenital amegakaryocytic thrombocytopenia, due to receive a stem cell transplant.

A few counts support this clonotype. The chain joins TRBV12-3 or TRBV12-4 to TRBJ2-3, with TRBD2 identical over 8 bases. This CDR3 has 16 amino acids. The V gene end was trimmed by 1 base and the J gene end by 1 base; junction bases not matched to a gene: 4. CDR3 amino acids: CASSLVRGLGTDTQYF. DNA for the CDR3: TGTGCCAGCAGTTTAGTGAGGGGACTAGGCACAGATACGCAGTATTTT.

This clonotype was detected a few times. This rearrangement joins TRBV6-6 to TRBJ1-1; D is undetermined. This CDR3 region has 13 residues. The V gene lost 10 bases and the J gene lost 2 bases, with 14 bases spanning the gap. Germline assignment: CDR1 MNHNY and CDR2 SVGAGI (reference sequence). CDR3 nucleotides: TGTGCCACCCTGTGGGAGGGAAACACTGAAGCTTTCTTT. Protein: CATLWEGNTEAFF.

This clonotype occurred many times. The rearrangement uses TRBV5-1 and TRBJ2-7, with D hard to call. Trimming pared 4 bases from V and 4 bases from J, leaving 18 bases between. This CDR3 comprises 15 residues. Germline V gene lookup returns CDR1 SGHRS and CDR2 YFSETQ. Written as DNA, the CDR3 is TGCGCCAGCAGCGTGGACGGCTCATTCGGGTACGAGCAGTACTTC. Its protein is CASSVDGSFGYEQYF.

In regard to this clonotype: The junction departs from germline at one end; a sequencing error may be responsible. The genes are TRBV12-3 or TRBV12-4 and TRBJ2-1; D may be TRBD2 (6 bases). The CDR3 totals 15 residues. CDR3 region: CASSFLATLANEQSF. The CDR3 nucleotides are TGTGCCAGCAGTTTTCTAGCGACCCTAGCGAATGAGCAGTCCTTC.

This clonotype was seen at least ten times. J is TRBJ1-6 and V is TRBV28; 8 bases fit TRBD1. This CDR3 has 16 amino acids. The germline V gene encodes CDR1 MDHEN and CDR2 SYDVKM. The ends lost 3 bases at V and 8 bases at J; junction bases unmatched: 9. CDR3 loop: CASSFLRQGLDSPLHF. The DNA of the CDR3 is TGTGCCAGCAGTTTTCTAAGACAGGGGTTGGATTCACCCCTCCACTTT.

The V call is TRBV12-3 or TRBV12-4, the J call TRBJ2-1; 12 bases fit TRBD2. V shed 7 bases, J shed 3 bases, and the junction held 10 bases outside the gene matches. CDR3 length equals 17 residues. The CDR3 is CASKTSGSGGYYNEQFF. The CDR3 region has the DNA TGTGCCAGCAAGACTAGCGGGAGTGGTGGATACTACAATGAGCAGTTCTTC.

Note on this clonotype: A much larger clone is a single base away; this may be a read error. V and J are TRBV20-1 and TRBJ2-5; perhaps TRBD2 as D (6 bases). This CDR3 comprises 16 residues. Germline lookup yields CDR1 DFQATT and CDR2 SNEGSKA (reference sequence). The CDR3 sequence is CCARGRTQRLQETQYF. The CDR3 DNA follows: TGCTGTGCTAGAGGGAGGACCCAACGCCTGCAAGAGACCCAGTACTTC.

There are a few counts of this clonotype. This rearrangement joins TRBV11-2 to TRBJ1-5, with D unclear. This CDR3 is 18 amino acids long. Germline values: CDR1 SGHAT, CDR2 FQNNGV. With 0 bases removed from V and 3 bases from J, the gap between germline ends came to 18 bases. CDR3 sequence (DNA): TGTGCCAGCAGCTTAGATGGTGGCGGCAGCCGTCCCAATCAGCCCCAGCATTTT. This codes for CASSLDGGGSRPNQPQHF.

In this sample, this clonotype turned up many times. The chain links TRBV12-3 or TRBV12-4 to TRBJ1-2, with D possibly matching TRBD1 (6 bases). There are 13 residues in the CDR3. The ends were cut back, 3 bases at V and 8 bases at J, with 13 bases in the middle. CDR3 sequence (DNA): TGTGCCAGCAGTTTTTTACAGGGCGGCGGCTACACCTTC. Translating gives CASSFLQGGGYTF.

V and J are TRBV7-9 and TRBJ2-3; D gene ambiguous. V lost 1 base and J lost 4, with 6 bases in between. The CDR3 covers 13 residues. Germline V CDR1 and CDR2: SEHNR, FQNEAQ (reference sequence). The CDR3 DNA is TGTGCCAGCAGCTTAGTCCGGTCAGATACGCAGTATTTT. Its translation: CASSLVRSDTQYF.

Ten or more counts support this clonotype. The rearrangement links TRBV5-1 to TRBJ2-2, with D perhaps matching TRBD1 (7 bases). Germline CDR1 and CDR2: SGHRS and YFSETQ. The CDR3 length is 15 residues. Trimming took off 0 bases at V and 4 bases at J, with 10 bases between the two ends. In DNA form, the CDR3 reads TGCGCCAGCAGCTTGGAGCAGGGGGGCACCGGGGAGCTGTTTTTT. It yields the protein CASSLEQGGTGELFF.

This clonotype was counted ten times or more. V is TRBV5-6 and J is TRBJ2-3; TRBD1 might be the D (6 bases). V was trimmed by 3 bases and J by 2 bases, leaving 13 bases between them. Per the germline V gene, CDR1 is SGHDT and CDR2 is YYEEEE. This CDR3 comprises 15 residues. CDR3 amino acids: CASSSNRVYTDTQYF. For the CDR3, the DNA is TGTGCCAGCAGCTCGAACAGGGTTTACACAGATACGCAGTATTTT.

V is TRBV20-1 and J is TRBJ2-7; tentatively, D is TRBD1 or TRBD2 (5 bases each). The CDR3 covers 14 residues. V lost 1 base and J 5 bases, leaving 15 bases between the germline ends. Looked up from germline, CDR1 is DFQATT and CDR2 is SNEGSKA (reference sequence). The CDR3 bases are TGCAGTGCTAGAGTGTCTTTCCGGGGCCACGAGCAGTACTTC. Its translation is CSARVSFRGHEQYF.

This clonotype appeared many times. This chain joins TRBV7-3 and TRBJ1-1, with D maybe TRBD1 (6 bases). This CDR3 is built from 15 residues. CDR1 is SGHTA and CDR2 is FQGTGA in the germline V gene. V shed 1 base and J shed 6 bases, with 15 bases lying between them. The CDR3: CASSLMPGGRPEAFF. CDR3 bases: TGTGCCAGCAGCTTAATGCCCGGGGGGCGCCCTGAAGCTTTCTTT. The variable domain in full, with the rest retrieved from reference TRBV7-3 and TRBJ1-1, is GAGVSQTPSNKVTEKGKYVELRCDPISGHTALYWYRQSLGQGPEFLIYFQGTGAADDSGLPNDRFFAVRPEGSVSTLKIQRTERGDSAVYLCASSLMPGGRPEAFFGQGTRLTVV.

The table lists this clonotype with many counts. The chain joins TRBV6-1 to TRBJ2-7; the D gene is possibly TRBD2 (7 bases). CDR1 and CDR2 from the germline V gene are MNHNS and SASEGT. V dropped 7 bases and J dropped 2 bases, with 24 bases sitting between them. The CDR3 spans 17 residues. CDR3 loop: CASNRDTGLVSPYEQYF. The CDR3 region has the DNA TGTGCCAGCAACCGGGACACCGGACTAGTAAGTCCCTACGAGCAGTACTTC.

In its sample, this clonotype was seen many times. V usage is TRBV20-1 and J usage is TRBJ2-4, with D possibly TRBD2 on 5 matching bases. The CDR3 spans 12 residues. Germline V lookup: CDR1 DFQATT, CDR2 SNEGSKA (reference sequence). Between the trimmed V and J ends, which lost 3 bases and 9 bases, there was a span of 12 bases. CDR3 in amino acids: CSASLAWGIQYF. In DNA, the CDR3 is TGCAGTGCTAGCCTAGCTTGGGGCATTCAGTACTTC.

In its sample, this clonotype was seen a few times. This chain uses TRBV30 with TRBJ1-6; D not resolved. V lost 7 bases and J 12 bases, leaving 16 bases between the germline ends. CDR3 size: 12 residues. Per germline, CDR1 GTSNPN and CDR2 SVGIG (reference sequence). The CDR3 DNA is TGTGCCTTTAACCCTGAGACTGAACCCCTCCACTTT. Translated: CAFNPETEPLHF.

This clonotype was seen a few times. The chain has TRBV12-3 or TRBV12-4 and TRBJ2-3, with D possibly being TRBD1 or TRBD2 (5 bases each). This CDR3 contains 19 residues. The V and J ends lost 0 bases and 2 bases respectively, with 21 bases between them. Here the CDR3 DNA reads TGTGCCAGCAGTTTAGCAAATGTAGGGACCGCTTCAATCACAGATACGCAGTATTTT. It yields the protein CASSLANVGTASITDTQYF.

The table lists this clonotype with a few counts. This chain joins TRBV5-1 and TRBJ1-1, with TRBD1 matching over 9 bases. Looked up from germline, CDR1 is SGHRS and CDR2 is YFSETQ. After removal of 0 bases from V and 0 bases from J, the junction contained 3 bases not matched to a gene. The CDR3 runs to 16 residues. The CDR3 region has the DNA TGCGCCAGCAGCTTGGTCGGGACAGGGATGAACACTGAAGCTTTCTTT. Translation gives CASSLVGTGMNTEAFF.

In this sample, this clonotype turned up a few times. The chain joins TRBV5-1 to TRBJ2-3; D possibly matches TRBD1 or TRBD2 (6 bases each). Germline loops: CDR1 SGHRS, CDR2 YFSETQ. Trimming took off 6 bases at V and 6 bases at J, with 14 bases between the two ends. This CDR3 is 13 amino acids long. CDR3 sequence: CASNRGGIDTQYF. As DNA, the CDR3 is TGCGCCAGCAACCGAGGGGGGATCGATACGCAGTATTTT.

The table lists this clonotype with a few counts. The genes are TRBV3-1 and TRBJ2-1; the match to TRBD2 covers 7 bases. V was pared by 4 bases and J by 5 bases, with 8 bases of the junction left unmatched. Germline V gives CDR1 LGHDT, CDR2 YNNKEL (reference sequence). The CDR3 runs to 15 residues. The CDR3 region has the DNA TGTGCCAGCAGCCCTATGGCCAGCGGGAACAATGAGCAGTTCTTC. Its translation: CASSPMASGNNEQFF.

About this clonotype: One base away lies a much larger clone, so this may be a sequencing read error. The chain carries TRBV19 and TRBJ2-1; perhaps TRBD1 as D (6 bases). This CDR3 has 14 amino acids. Per germline, CDR1 LNHDA and CDR2 SQIVND (reference sequence). The V gene lost 7 bases and the J gene lost 3 bases, with 13 bases spanning the gap. The CDR3 DNA is TGTGCCAGTAAGGGTACAGGGAGCTACAATGAGCAGTTCTTC. This translates into CASKGTGSYNEQFF. The full variable domain, its missing parts supplied by reference TRBV19 and TRBJ2-1, is DGGITQSPKYLFRKEGQNVTLSCEQNLNHDAMYWYRQDPGQGLRLIYYSQIVNDFQKGDIAEGYSVSREKKESFPLTVTSAQKNPTAFYLCASKGTGSYNEQFFGPGTRLTVL.

J is TRBJ2-1 and V is TRBV30; D is ambiguous. The V gene lost 4 bases and the J gene lost 8 bases, with 12 bases spanning the gap. Germline loops: CDR1 GTSNPN, CDR2 SVGIG (reference sequence). The CDR3 runs 12 residues. The CDR3 protein is CAWNQVIDEQFF. CDR3 coding DNA: TGTGCCTGGAACCAAGTTATCGATGAGCAGTTCTTC.

The table lists this clonotype with a few counts. The V call is TRBV7-8, the J call TRBJ2-3; TRBD1 aligns across 10 bases. With V trimmed by 5 bases and J by 2 bases, 7 bases remained unmatched. The CDR3 covers 16 residues. The V gene's germline CDR1 is SGHVS and CDR2 FQNEAQ. The CDR3 coding sequence is TGTGCCAGCAGCCCCCGGACAGGGGGTTCCACAGATACGCAGTATTTT. Protein product: CASSPRTGGSTDTQYF.

This clonotype turned up a few times. The gene calls are TRBV5-1 and TRBJ2-3, with 7 bases identical to TRBD2. Germline values: CDR1 SGHRS, CDR2 YFSETQ. V dropped 3 bases and J dropped 1; count of bases not matched to a gene: 11. The CDR3 has 17 amino acids. CDR3 nucleotide sequence: TGCGCCAGCAGCTATCCCTTGGGACTACCGGGCACAGATACGCAGTATTTT. As protein: CASSYPLGLPGTDTQYF.

On this clonotype itself: A junction boundary mismatches the germline segment, possibly from a read error. The chain employs TRBV6-5 and TRBJ2-5; no definite D call. The CDR3 loop spans 14 amino acids. Germline V gene data show CDR1 as MNHEY and CDR2 as SVGAGI. CDR3 bases: TGTGCCACCAGTCGTACTCCGTCCCAAGAGACCCAGTACTTC. Translation gives CATSRTPSQETQYF.

The table lists this clonotype with many counts. This chain uses TRBV18 with TRBJ2-3; 7 bases are a match to TRBD2. This CDR3 has 15 amino acids. V trimming: 1 base; J trimming: 2 bases; junction bases outside the gene matches: 3. Germline V gives CDR1 KGHSH, CDR2 LQKENI. The CDR3 DNA sequence: TGTGCCAGCTCACCACGGGCGGGGGACACAGATACGCAGTATTTT. It is translated as CASSPRAGDTDTQYF.

The CDR3 reads CASSLGLALPYNEQFF. The CDR3 coding sequence is TGCGCCAGCAGCTTGGGTCTTGCCCTCCCCTACAATGAGCAGTTCTTC. The rearrangement links TRBV5-1 to TRBJ2-1; D remains ambiguous. V lost 0 bases and J 2 bases, leaving 12 bases between the germline ends. This CDR3 spans 16 amino acids. Germline lookup yields CDR1 SGHRS and CDR2 YFSETQ.

This clonotype came up many times. This CDR3 is CASSSNLGGTDTQYF. The CDR3 bases are TGTGCCAGCAGCTCCAACTTGGGGGGCACAGATACGCAGTATTTT. The chain employs TRBV7-6 and TRBJ2-3; D may match TRBD1 or TRBD2 (5 bases each). This CDR3 region has 15 residues. Trimming removed 4 bases at V and 1 base at J, with 12 bases between. The germline V gene encodes CDR1 SGHVS and CDR2 FNYEAQ.

This clonotype was observed at least ten times. The V gene is TRBV20-1, the J gene TRBJ1-2, with 8 bases fitting TRBD1. Germline loops: CDR1 DFQATT, CDR2 SNEGSKA (reference sequence). The CDR3 spans 11 residues. Losses at the gene ends were 6 bases for V and 7 bases for J; bases not matched to a gene: 4. The CDR3 bases are TGCAGTGCCGGGGACAGGTCTGGCTACACCTTC. It specifies CSAGDRSGYTF.

This clonotype was observed many times. The genes are TRBV7-9 and TRBJ1-1; 7 positions match TRBD1. This CDR3 contains 16 residues. J was trimmed by 5 bases and V by 1 base; bases with no gene match: 10. Germline loops: CDR1 SEHNR, CDR2 FQNEAQ (reference sequence). Here the CDR3 reads CASSLVGGSRWTEAFF. As DNA, the CDR3 is TGTGCCAGCAGCTTAGTAGGGGGCTCGCGGTGGACTGAAGCTTTCTTT.